The rows below give T cell receptor beta chains drawn from one sample of a study of identical twins. In TCRdb, the 5' RACE reads were re-called with MiXCR into one record per CDR3 protein. The sample yields 450,000 or so distinct CDR3 sequences, about 18% seen once. Sequenced: naive T cells sorted from blood. All receptors come from a man aged 50-60 years in good health. CDR3s leave out the opening cysteine and the closing phenylalanine or tryptophan.

v_call: TRBV20-1
cdr3_aa: SARFKNPDTQY

v_call: TRBV5-1
cdr3_aa: ATSPVGIRYGGELF

v_call: TRBV10-1
cdr3_aa: ASSDPFEGEETQY

v_call: TRBV6-2/TRBV6-3
cdr3_aa: ASSRQAPLTYNEQF

v_call: TRBV5-1
cdr3_aa: ASSPGTGKEKLF

v_call: TRBV5-6
cdr3_aa: ASSLYVLGQETQY

v_call: TRBV12-3/TRBV12-4
cdr3_aa: ASSSYQGLQETQY

v_call: TRBV5-4
cdr3_aa: ASSLTGLRNTEAF

v_call: TRBV12-3/TRBV12-4
cdr3_aa: ASSFPGGNEQF

v_call: TRBV6-5
cdr3_aa: ASSSGDIYPPLH

v_call: TRBV5-1
cdr3_aa: ASSPTSGRASLNNEQF

v_call: TRBV5-6
cdr3_aa: ASSYLVEQF

v_call: TRBV5-1
cdr3_aa: ASSLAGPGDTQY

v_call: TRBV11-2
cdr3_aa: ASRAPGPSPHYEQY

v_call: TRBV7-2
cdr3_aa: ASSPLIFTGELF

v_call: TRBV27
cdr3_aa: ASSPRAVQETQY

v_call: TRBV11-2
cdr3_aa: ASRGSRRRSYEQY

v_call: TRBV5-1
cdr3_aa: ASSYPDPNAGELF

v_call: TRBV10-3
cdr3_aa: AISGDRERETQY

v_call: TRBV27
cdr3_aa: ASSLNSGRSRSPLH

v_call: TRBV7-9
cdr3_aa: ASSPRGEARQETQY

v_call: TRBV7-2
cdr3_aa: ASSLTLLGTGELF

v_call: TRBV7-9
cdr3_aa: ASRLWAGYEQY

v_call: TRBV12-3/TRBV12-4
cdr3_aa: ASSFYRPGEAF

v_call: TRBV6-2/TRBV6-3
cdr3_aa: ASSFPDRPFQPQH

v_call: TRBV5-1
cdr3_aa: ASSSLPGSKRETQY

v_call: TRBV5-1
cdr3_aa: ASRPGPQHFETQY